The rows below give T cell receptor beta chains drawn from one sample of a study of blood T cell repertoires in COVID-19. Repertoires were generated with immunoSEQ multiplex PCR, while TCRdb's copy carries only in-frame clones and drops some. This table holds 150,000 to 190,000 clones, 76% found once. What was sequenced was peripheral blood. These receptors all stem from a woman of 80 years or more with acute or convalescent COVID-19. Both conserved end residues are part of each CDR3. Each record gives: V gene, D gene, clone size, J gene, CDR3 protein, CDR3 DNA. D genes are given only for firm matches. Expanded clones are given a class, and other clones once, few, many or no size at all.

TRBV5-1,-,-,TRBJ1-5,CASRLAEGGPNQPQHF,TGCGCCAGCAGACTGGCCGAGGGAGGGCCCAATCAGCCCCAGCATTTT
TRBV30,-,few,TRBJ1-3,CAWRDTSSGNTIYF,TGTGCCTGGAGGGACACGAGCTCTGGAAACACCATATATTTT
TRBV7-8,TRBD2,-,TRBJ2-1,CASSSYSGNGVNEQFF,TGTGCCAGCAGCTCATATAGCGGGAACGGGGTTAATGAGCAGTTCTTC
TRBV30,-,-,TRBJ2-7,CAWSANLGAKQYF,TGTGCCTGGAGTGCCAATTTAGGGGCTAAGCAGTACTTC
TRBV29-1,-,-,TRBJ1-1,CSVAKSSGGREAFF,TGCAGCGTTGCTAAATCCTCGGGAGGGCGTGAAGCTTTCTTT
TRBV5-1,TRBD2,-,TRBJ2-1,CASSLVTSGRLHEQFF,TGCGCCAGCAGCTTGGTAACTAGCGGGAGGCTTCATGAGCAGTTCTTC
TRBV2,-,-,TRBJ1-1,CASRTNRDIEAFF,TGTGCCAGCAGGACCAACAGGGATATTGAAGCTTTCTTT
TRBV11-3,TRBD1,few,TRBJ2-1,CASSTGQAYNEQFF,TGTGCCAGCAGCACCGGACAGGCCTACAATGAGCAGTTCTTC
TRBV19,TRBD1,-,TRBJ1-2,CASSTGGTDYGYTF,TGTGCCAGTAGTACTGGGGGGACAGACTATGGCTACACCTTC
TRBV18,-,few,TRBJ1-5,CASSPGTYQPQHF,TGTGCCAGCTCACCGGGGACTTATCAGCCCCAGCATTTT
TRBV4-1,-,-,TRBJ1-2,CASSQERGNSYGYTF,TGCGCCAGCAGCCAAGAGCGGGGGAATAGCTATGGCTACACCTTC